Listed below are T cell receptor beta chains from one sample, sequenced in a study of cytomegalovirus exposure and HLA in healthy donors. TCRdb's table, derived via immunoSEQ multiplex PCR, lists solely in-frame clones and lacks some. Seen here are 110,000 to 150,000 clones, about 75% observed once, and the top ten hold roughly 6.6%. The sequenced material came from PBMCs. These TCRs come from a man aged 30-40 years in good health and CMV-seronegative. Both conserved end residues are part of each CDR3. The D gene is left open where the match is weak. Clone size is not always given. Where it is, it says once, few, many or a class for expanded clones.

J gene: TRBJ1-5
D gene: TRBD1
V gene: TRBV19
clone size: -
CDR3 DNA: TGTGCCAGTAGCCAGGGGGCTTATAGCAATCAGCCCCAGCATTTT
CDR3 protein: CASSQGAYSNQPQHF

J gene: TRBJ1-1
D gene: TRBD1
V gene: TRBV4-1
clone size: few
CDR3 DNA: TGCGCCAGCAGCCACCTACAGGGGGCGGACCCTGAAGCTTTCTTT
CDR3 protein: CASSHLQGADPEAFF

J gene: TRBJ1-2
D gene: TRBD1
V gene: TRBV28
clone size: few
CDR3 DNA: TGTGCCAGCAGCCGCTGGGGGACAGGGGCTGGGGGCTACACCTTC
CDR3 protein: CASSRWGTGAGGYTF

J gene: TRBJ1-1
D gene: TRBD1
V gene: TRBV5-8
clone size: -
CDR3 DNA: TGTGCCAGCAGCCCGAGCCGGGGACAGGGATTCAAGGCTGAAGCTTTCTTT
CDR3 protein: CASSPSRGQGFKAEAFF

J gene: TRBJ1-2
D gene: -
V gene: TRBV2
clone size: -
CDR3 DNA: TGTGCCAGCAGTGAATCGGCCAGGGCAGACAGCGGCTACACCTTC
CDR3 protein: CASSESARADSGYTF

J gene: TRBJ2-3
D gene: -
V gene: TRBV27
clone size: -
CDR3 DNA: TGTGCCAGCAGTTTTTGGTCGGGGAGATACACAGATACGCAGTATTTT
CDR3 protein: CASSFWSGRYTDTQYF

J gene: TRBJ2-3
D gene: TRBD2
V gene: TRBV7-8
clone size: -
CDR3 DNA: TGTGCCAGCAGCTTAGCGCGACTAGCGGATAGCACAGATACGCAGTATTTT
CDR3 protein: CASSLARLADSTDTQYF

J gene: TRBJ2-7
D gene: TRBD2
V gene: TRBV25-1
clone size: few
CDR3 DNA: TGTGCCAGCAGTTTAGCGGGGGGACGGCAGTACTTC
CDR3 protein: CASSLAGGRQYF

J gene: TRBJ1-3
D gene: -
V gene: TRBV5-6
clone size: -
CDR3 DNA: TGTGCCAGCAGCTTGGCCTCCGGGATGTTAAACACCATATATTTT
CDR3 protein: CASSLASGMLNTIYF

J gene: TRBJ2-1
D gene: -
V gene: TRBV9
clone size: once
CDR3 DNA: TGTGCCAGCAGTACTTCAGATCCGGGTTTTAAATACAATGAGCAGTTCTTC
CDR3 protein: CASSTSDPGFKYNEQFF

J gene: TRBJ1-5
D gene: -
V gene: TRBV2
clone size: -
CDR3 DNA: TGTGCCAGCAGTGAAGGCGGGAGGTATCAGCCCCAGCATTTT
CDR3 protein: CASSEGGRYQPQHF

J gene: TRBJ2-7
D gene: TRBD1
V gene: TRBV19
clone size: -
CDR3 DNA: TGTGCCAGTAGTATCCGGGACAGTCAGAACTACGAGCAGTACTTC
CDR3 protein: CASSIRDSQNYEQYF

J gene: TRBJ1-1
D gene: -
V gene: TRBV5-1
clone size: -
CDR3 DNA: TGCGCCAGCAGCTTGAATGCTCAACTAAACACTGAAGCTTTCTTT
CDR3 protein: CASSLNAQLNTEAFF

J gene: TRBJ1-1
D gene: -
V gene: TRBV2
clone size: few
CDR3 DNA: TGTGCCAGCAGTGTCGGACAGAGGGACACTGAAGCTTTCTTT
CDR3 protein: CASSVGQRDTEAFF

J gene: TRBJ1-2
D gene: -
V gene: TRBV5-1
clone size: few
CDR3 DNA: TGTGCCAGCAGCTATGGTATTCCCAGGGCCGATGGCTACACCTTC
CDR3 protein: CASSYGIPRADGYTF

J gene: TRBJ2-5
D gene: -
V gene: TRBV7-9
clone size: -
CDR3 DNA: TGTGCCAGCAGCTGGGGCCAAACCGGGCAAGAGACCCAGTACTTC
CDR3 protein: CASSWGQTGQETQYF

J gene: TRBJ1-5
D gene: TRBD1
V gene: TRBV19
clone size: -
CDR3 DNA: TGTGCCAGTAGTTGGAGGGGGCAGGGCAATCAGCCCCAGCATTTT
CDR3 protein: CASSWRGQGNQPQHF

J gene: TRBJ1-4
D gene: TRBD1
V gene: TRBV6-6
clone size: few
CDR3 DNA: TGTGCCAGCAGTAAGGGACAGGGTAATGAAAAACTGTTTTTT
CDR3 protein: CASSKGQGNEKLFF

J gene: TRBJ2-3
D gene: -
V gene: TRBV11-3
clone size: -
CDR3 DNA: TGTGCCAGCAGCCCAGGGTCGTTGGATACGCAGTATTTT
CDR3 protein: CASSPGSLDTQYF

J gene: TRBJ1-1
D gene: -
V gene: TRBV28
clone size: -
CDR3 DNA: TGTGCCAGCCCGGCCCCAGGGGCGCCGGACACTGAAGCTTTCTTT
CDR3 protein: CASPAPGAPDTEAFF

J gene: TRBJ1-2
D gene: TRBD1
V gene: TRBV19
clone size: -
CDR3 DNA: TGTGCCAGTAGCCCGGGACAGGGGGGCTATGGCTACACCTTC
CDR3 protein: CASSPGQGGYGYTF

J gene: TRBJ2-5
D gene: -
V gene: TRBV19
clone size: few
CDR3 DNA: TGTGCCAGCAGCCGTGGACAGAACCAAGAGACCCAGTACTTC
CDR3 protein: CASSRGQNQETQYF

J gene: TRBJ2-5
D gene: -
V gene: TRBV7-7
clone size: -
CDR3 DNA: TGTGCTAGCAGCTTAGAGACAGCGGAGACCCAGTACTTC
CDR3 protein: CASSLETAETQYF

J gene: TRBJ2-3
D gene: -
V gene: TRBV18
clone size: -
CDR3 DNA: TGTGCCAGCTCCCCCGGACTGTTTGACACAGATACGCAGTATTTT
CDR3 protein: CASSPGLFDTDTQYF

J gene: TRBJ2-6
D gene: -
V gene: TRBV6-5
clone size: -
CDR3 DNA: TGTGCCAGCGGCGGGATGACTGGGGCCAACGTCCTGACTTTC
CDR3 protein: CASGGMTGANVLTF

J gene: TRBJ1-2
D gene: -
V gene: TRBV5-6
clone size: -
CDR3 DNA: TGTGCCAGCAGCTTTCCCACGACAGTAAGATTCTATGGCTACACCTTC
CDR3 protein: CASSFPTTVRFYGYTF

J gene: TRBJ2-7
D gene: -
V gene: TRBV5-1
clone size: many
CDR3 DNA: TGCGCCAGCAGCGGGGGGGGCAGGTCCGCCTACGAGCAGTACTTC
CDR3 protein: CASSGGGRSAYEQYF

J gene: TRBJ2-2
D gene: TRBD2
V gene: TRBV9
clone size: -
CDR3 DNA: TGTGCCAGCAGCGGGTCACTAGCGGGGGCGTTAACCGGGGAGCTGTTTTTT
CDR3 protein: CASSGSLAGALTGELFF

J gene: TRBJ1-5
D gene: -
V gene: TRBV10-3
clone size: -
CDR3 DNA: TGTGCCGTATCCCCCCCGGGGGGGCAGCCCCAGCATTTT
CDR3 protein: CAVSPPGGQPQHF

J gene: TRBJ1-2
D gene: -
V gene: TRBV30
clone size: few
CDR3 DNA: TGTGCCTGTCGGACAGCTAACTATGGCTACACCTTC
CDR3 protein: CACRTANYGYTF

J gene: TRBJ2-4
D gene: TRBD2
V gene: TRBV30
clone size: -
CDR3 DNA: TGTGCCTGGTCCCGAGCGGGAGGGGAGAACGACAAAAACATTCAGTACTTC
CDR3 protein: CAWSRAGGENDKNIQYF

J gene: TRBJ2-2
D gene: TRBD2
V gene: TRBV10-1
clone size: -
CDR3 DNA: TGCGCCAGCAGACCGGGACTAGCGAGCGGGGAGCTGTTTTTT
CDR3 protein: CASRPGLASGELFF

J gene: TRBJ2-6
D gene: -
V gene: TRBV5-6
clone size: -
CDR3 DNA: TGTGCCAGCGTTAAACAGGGAATTGATGATCTATCTGGGGCCAACGGCCTGACTTTC
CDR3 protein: CASVKQGIDDLSGANGLTF

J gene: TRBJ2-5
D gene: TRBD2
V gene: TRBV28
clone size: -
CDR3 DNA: TGTGCCAGCAGAGCCTGGACTAGCGGGGGGGCAGGAGAGACCCAGTACTTC
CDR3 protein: CASRAWTSGGAGETQYF

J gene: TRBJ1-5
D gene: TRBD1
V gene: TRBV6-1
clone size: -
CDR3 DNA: TGTGCCAGCAGTGGACAGGGTTCGGCTCAGCCCCAGCATTTT
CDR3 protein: CASSGQGSAQPQHF

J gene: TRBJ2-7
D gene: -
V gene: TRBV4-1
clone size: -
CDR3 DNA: TGCGCCAGCAGCCAAGATCGAGAACAGGCCTTTTACGAGCAGTACTTC
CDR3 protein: CASSQDREQAFYEQYF

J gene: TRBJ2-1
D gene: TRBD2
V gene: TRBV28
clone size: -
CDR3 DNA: TGTGCCAGCAGTCCTCGTTTAGCGGGGGCCTACAATGAGCAGTTCTTC
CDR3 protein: CASSPRLAGAYNEQFF

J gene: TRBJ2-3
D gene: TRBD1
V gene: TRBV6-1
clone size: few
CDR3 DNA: TGTGCCACCGACTGGGACAGGGGAAGCACAGATACGCAGTATTTT
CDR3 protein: CATDWDRGSTDTQYF

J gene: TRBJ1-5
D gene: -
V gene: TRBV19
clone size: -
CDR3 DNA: TGTGCCAGTAATCAGGACTATAGCAATCAGCCCCAGCATTTT
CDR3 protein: CASNQDYSNQPQHF

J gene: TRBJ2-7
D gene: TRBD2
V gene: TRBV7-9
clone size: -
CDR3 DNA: TGTGCCAGCAGCCACCTAGCGGATCCCTACGAGCAGTACTTC
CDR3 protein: CASSHLADPYEQYF

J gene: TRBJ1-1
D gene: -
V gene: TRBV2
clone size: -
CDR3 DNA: TGTGCCAGCAGTGAAGCAGCGGGGGTTGAAGCTTTCTTT
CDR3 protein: CASSEAAGVEAFF

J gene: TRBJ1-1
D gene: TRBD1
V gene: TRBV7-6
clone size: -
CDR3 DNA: TGTGCCAGCAGCCTACAGGGGGCGAGGACTGAAGCTTTCTTT
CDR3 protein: CASSLQGARTEAFF

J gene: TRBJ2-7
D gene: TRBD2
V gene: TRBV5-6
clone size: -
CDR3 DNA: TGTGCCAGCAGCTTTGACGGTTCGCGGGGGGTAACCTACGAGCAGTACTTC
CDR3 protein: CASSFDGSRGVTYEQYF

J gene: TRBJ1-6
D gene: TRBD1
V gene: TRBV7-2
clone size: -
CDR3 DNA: TGTGCCAGCAGCTACGACAGGGGGAATTCACCCCTCCACTTT
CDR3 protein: CASSYDRGNSPLHF

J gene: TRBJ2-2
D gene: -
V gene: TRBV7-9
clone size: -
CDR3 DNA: TGTGCCAGCAGCTTAATGACAGCTAACACCGGGGAGCTGTTTTTT
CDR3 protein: CASSLMTANTGELFF

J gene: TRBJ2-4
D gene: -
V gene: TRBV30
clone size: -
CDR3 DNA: TGTGCCTGCGGGGTGGCCAAAAACATTCAGTACTTC
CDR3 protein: CACGVAKNIQYF

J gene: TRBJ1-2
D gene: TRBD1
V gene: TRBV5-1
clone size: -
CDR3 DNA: TGCGCCAGCAGCTCGTCCCGGGACAGGGGCCCTGGCTATGGCTACACCTTC
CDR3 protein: CASSSSRDRGPGYGYTF

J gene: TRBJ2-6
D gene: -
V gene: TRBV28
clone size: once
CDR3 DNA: TGTGCCCATGGAGGGGCTTGGAGGGCTGGGGCCAACGGCCTGACTTTC
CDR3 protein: CAHGGAWRAGANGLTF

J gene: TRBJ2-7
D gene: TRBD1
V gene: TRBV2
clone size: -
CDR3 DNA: TGTGCCAGCAGCCGGGACAGCTCCTACGAGCAGTACTTC
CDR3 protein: CASSRDSSYEQYF

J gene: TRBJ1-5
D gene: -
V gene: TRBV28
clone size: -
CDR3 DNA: TGTGCCAGCAGTTTATGGGAGACAGTTAGCAATCAGCCCCAGCATTTT
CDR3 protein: CASSLWETVSNQPQHF

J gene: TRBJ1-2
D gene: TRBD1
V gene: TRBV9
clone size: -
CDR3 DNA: TGTGCCAGCAGCGGTTCCGGTGGGACAGGGGGAAGCGTTCTCTATGGCTACACCTTC
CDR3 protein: CASSGSGGTGGSVLYGYTF

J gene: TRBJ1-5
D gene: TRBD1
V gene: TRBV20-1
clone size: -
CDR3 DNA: TGCAGTGCTAGTGGGGACAGGGACCAGCATTTT
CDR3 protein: CSASGDRDQHF

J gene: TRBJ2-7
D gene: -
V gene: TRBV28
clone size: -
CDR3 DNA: TGTGCCAGCAGTTTCCTACAGGCCTACGAGCAGTACTTC
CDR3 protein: CASSFLQAYEQYF

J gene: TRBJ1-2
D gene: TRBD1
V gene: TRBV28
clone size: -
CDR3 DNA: TGTGCCAGCAGTTTAGGACAGGCGGGGAGCTACACCTTC
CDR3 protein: CASSLGQAGSYTF

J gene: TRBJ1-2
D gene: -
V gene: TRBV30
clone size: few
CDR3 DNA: TGTGCCTGGACCGGGGGGCAGGATGGCTACACCTTC
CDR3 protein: CAWTGGQDGYTF

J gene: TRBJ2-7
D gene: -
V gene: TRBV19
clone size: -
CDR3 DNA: TGTGCCAGTAGTATTCCACTAGGAGGGCAGCAGTACTTC
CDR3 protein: CASSIPLGGQQYF

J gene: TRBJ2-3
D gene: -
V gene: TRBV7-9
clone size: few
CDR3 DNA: TGTGCCAGCAGCTTAGCCCAGGCGGGAGATACGCAGTATTTT
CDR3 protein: CASSLAQAGDTQYF